The sequence of this T cell receptor (beta chain) was determined in a study of Ad26.COV2.S vaccination and SARS-CoV-2 variants. Treatment here: around 19 received Ad26.COV2.S at low or high dose, single or two shots; about five received placebo; per-sample allocation not given. The samples date from day 63 after the first vaccine or placebo injection. Whoever gave the sample was an adult aged 18-55 years in Boston. Sequencing used immunoSEQ multiplex PCR; TCRdb keeps in-frame clones, though not all of them. Counted here are a few hundred thousand clones, 83% occurring once; the ten biggest clones make up about 7.4%. This CDR3 region has 15 residues. The V and J ends lost 6 bases and 0 bases respectively, with 15 bases between them. Germline lookup yields CDR1 SGHDN and CDR2 FVKESK.

This sequence was found in a person between 18 and 60 years old who received the Ad26.COV2.S COVID-19 vaccine or a placebo. Sequenced here: peripheral blood, sampled in a trial of Ad26.COV2.S vaccine versus placebo. This chain links TRBV14 with TRBJ2-7; the D is unclear. The CDR3 reads CASRHHNSFSYEQYF. For the CDR3, the DNA is TGTGCCAGCAGACATCATAACAGTTTCTCCTACGAGCAGTACTTC.